One sample yielded the 25 T cell receptor beta chains listed below, sequenced in a study of blood T cells in healthy people across ages. Through a sample-barcoded 5' primer and a J-beta primer mix, a second PCR was run for roughly 7 to 11 cycles. One entry per CDR3 protein results from TCRdb running MiXCR on the 5' RACE reads. The sample includes 800,000 or so distinct CDR3 sequences, about 45% of them seen just once. Material for sequencing was blood. All receptors come from a man older than 75 in good health.

The rearrangement links TRBV20-1 to TRBJ2-1; weak D call: TRBD2 (6 bases). Germline V gene data show CDR1 as DFQATT and CDR2 as SNEGSKA (reference sequence). CDR3 length: 11 amino acids. In nucleotides, the CDR3 is TGCACTGTAGCGGCCTACAATGAGCAGTTCTTC. It specifies CTVAAYNEQFF.

This chain uses TRBV7-8 with TRBJ2-4, with D perhaps being TRBD1 or TRBD2 (5 bases each). This CDR3 spans 21 amino acids. V lost 5 bases and J 3 bases, leaving 32 bases between the germline ends. The germline V gene encodes CDR1 SGHVS and CDR2 FQNEAQ. In DNA, the CDR3 is TGTGCCAGCAGCAGGGATGGGCCGGACCTACTAGGGGCCAGGGTCAAAAACATTCAGTACTTC. It translates to CASSRDGPDLLGARVKNIQYF.

The gene calls are TRBV2 and TRBJ1-5; tentative D call: TRBD1 (6 bases). Germline values: CDR1 SNHLY, CDR2 FYNNEI. Trimming took 7 bases from V and 5 from J, leaving 12 bases between them. This CDR3 region has 13 residues. DNA for the CDR3: TGTGCCAGCAAGGCAGGGGAGGATCAGCCCCAGCATTTT. Translated: CASKAGEDQPQHF.

Here the CDR3 DNA reads TGTGCCAGCAGCTTAGAGGGACACCGCACAGATACGCAGTATTTT. This sequence encodes CASSLEGHRTDTQYF. The chain uses TRBV7-9 and TRBJ2-3; possibly TRBD1 for D (6 bases). CDR1 is SEHNR and CDR2 is FQNEAQ in the germline V gene (reference sequence). The ends were cut back, 1 base at V and 1 base at J, with 9 bases in the middle. CDR3 length equals 15 residues.

The V gene is TRBV7-2, the J gene TRBJ2-5, with a tentative D call TRBD2 (7 bases). Trimming shortened V by 1 base and J by 7 bases, and 19 bases separated the two germline ends. The CDR3 extends over 16 amino acids. Germline V gene sequence: CDR1 SGHTA, CDR2 FQGNSA. The CDR3 DNA sequence: TGTGCCAGCAGCTTAGGGGGGGGGGCTAGCCTAGGGACCCAGTACTTC. It translates to CASSLGGGASLGTQYF. The variable domain in full, with the rest retrieved from reference TRBV7-2 and TRBJ2-5, is GAGVSQSPSNKVTEKGKDVELRCDPISGHTALYWYRQSLGQGLEFLIYFQGNSAPDKSGLPSDRFSAERTGGSVSTLTIQRTQQEDSAVYLCASSLGGGASLGTQYFGPGTRLLVL.

This chain links TRBV20-1 with TRBJ2-5; weak D call: TRBD1 (6 bases). The length of the CDR3 is 13 residues. Germline assignment: CDR1 DFQATT and CDR2 SNEGSKA (reference sequence). V lost 7 bases and J 2 bases, leaving 14 bases between the germline ends. The CDR3 sequence: CSVAGQNQETQYF. As DNA, the CDR3 is TGCAGTGTCGCCGGACAGAATCAAGAGACCCAGTACTTC.

This clonotype appeared many times. The J gene is TRBJ2-1, the V gene TRBV20-1; D gene uncertain. Germline lookup yields CDR1 DFQATT and CDR2 SNEGSKA (reference sequence). The CDR3 contains 16 residues. V gave up 2 bases and J gave up 0 bases, with 14 bases separating them. CDR3 in amino acids: CSARSRAESSYNEQFF. In DNA form, the CDR3 reads TGCAGTGCTAGAAGTCGGGCGGAGAGCTCCTACAATGAGCAGTTCTTC.

This clonotype has just a few counts. The chain carries TRBV12-3 or TRBV12-4 and TRBJ2-1; D is possibly TRBD1 or TRBD2 (5 bases each). Deletions cut 6 bases from V and 10 bases from J, with 19 bases between. This CDR3 comprises 14 residues. The CDR3, as DNA: TGTGCCAGCAGCCTCGTACGGTGGGGCGGGGAGCAGTTCTTC. Translation: CASSLVRWGGEQFF.

The J gene is TRBJ2-3, the V gene TRBV5-4; 8 bases line up with TRBD1. The trim removed 3 bases at V and 4 bases at J, leaving 4 bases unmatched. This CDR3 has 14 residues. Germline values: CDR1 SGHNT, CDR2 YYREEE (reference sequence). The DNA for the CDR3 is TGTGCCAGCAGCTACGACAGGGGTTCAGATACGCAGTATTTT. Protein: CASSYDRGSDTQYF.

V gene TRBV2 combines with J gene TRBJ1-6, with no clear D. V lost 7 bases, J lost 3 bases, and 7 bases lay in between. Germline CDR1 is SNHLY and CDR2 is FYNNEI. The CDR3 totals 13 residues. The CDR3 DNA is TGTGCCAGCATCCGCAGCTATAATTCACCCCTCCACTTT. It translates to CASIRSYNSPLHF. Full variable domain (missing parts from reference TRBV2 and TRBJ1-6): EPEVTQTPSHQVTQMGQEVILRCVPISNHLYFYWYRQILGQKVEFLVSFYNNEISEKSEIFDDQFSVERPDGSNFTLKIRSTKLEDSAMYFCASIRSYNSPLHFGNGTRLTVT.

Only one count was recorded for this clonotype. This sequence joins TRBV15 and TRBJ2-5, with 14 bases identical to TRBD2. The ends lost 1 base at V and 11 bases at J; junction bases unmatched: 9. This CDR3 has 16 amino acids. Germline CDR1 is LNHNV and CDR2 is YYDKDF (reference sequence). CDR3 sequence (DNA): TGTGCCACCAGCAGAGCCGGGACTAGCGGGAGATATGAGCAGTACTTC. Its protein product is CATSRAGTSGRYEQYF.

This clonotype was seen only once. This chain links TRBV29-1 with TRBJ2-7; perhaps TRBD1 as D (6 bases). CDR3 length: 14 amino acids. V lost 2 bases, J lost 0 bases, and 11 bases lay in between. CDR1 is SQVTM, CDR2 ANQGSEA, per germline. The chain's CDR3 is CSVELRGHSYEQYF. In DNA form, the CDR3 reads TGCAGCGTTGAACTCAGGGGCCACTCCTACGAGCAGTACTTC.

The J gene is TRBJ1-4, the V gene TRBV29-1; a possible D gene is TRBD1 (5 bases). CDR1 is SQVTM and CDR2 is ANQGSEA in the germline V gene. V was shortened by 4 bases and J by 3 bases, with 9 bases between the two germline ends. The CDR3 consists of 13 residues. CDR3 amino acids: CSVGGVSNEKLFF. CDR3 bases: TGCAGCGTTGGAGGGGTATCTAATGAAAAACTGTTTTTT.

This clonotype has a count of ten or more. The chain employs TRBV6-2 or TRBV6-3 and TRBJ2-7, with D unresolved. V lost 5 bases, J lost 0 bases, and 8 bases lay in between. Germline values: CDR1 MNHEY, CDR2 SVGEGT. There are 13 residues in the CDR3. The CDR3 sequence: CASSQVLSYEQYF. The CDR3 DNA sequence: TGTGCCAGCAGTCAGGTCCTCTCCTACGAGCAGTACTTC.

The J gene is TRBJ2-1, the V gene TRBV7-2; D unclear. CDR1 and CDR2 (germline): SGHTA, FQGNSA. This CDR3 is built from 13 residues. V was trimmed by 5 bases and J by 10 bases, leaving 15 bases between them. The CDR3 here is CASSVVEGREQFF. CDR3 nucleotide sequence: TGTGCCAGCAGCGTAGTGGAAGGCCGGGAGCAGTTCTTC.

This clonotype was detected ten times or more. The chain uses TRBV5-5 and TRBJ2-5, with D possibly being TRBD2 (5 bases). This CDR3 spans 14 amino acids. V was cut by 5 bases and J by 1 base, with 12 bases left in between. Germline V gene sequence: CDR1 SGHKS, CDR2 YYEKEE (reference sequence). The DNA of the CDR3 is TGTGCCAGCAGTCCTGGCGGAGGCCAAGAGACCCAGTACTTC. It codes for CASSPGGGQETQYF.

The gene calls are TRBV7-2 and TRBJ1-1, with 7 positions matching TRBD1. V lost 2 bases, J lost 11 bases, and 5 bases stayed unmatched. CDR1 is SGHTA, CDR2 FQGNSA, per germline. This CDR3 spans 12 amino acids. CDR3 DNA: TGTGCCAGCAGCTTATCACAGGGGAACGCTTTCTTT. Its translation: CASSLSQGNAFF.

The chain recombines TRBV12-3 or TRBV12-4 with TRBJ1-1; the D gene is possibly TRBD1 (5 bases). The CDR3 spans 13 residues. Trimming left V 10 bases short and J 0 bases short, with 12 bases between. This chain's CDR3 is CATRGSLNTEAFF. The CDR3 DNA is TGTGCCACCCGGGGGAGCTTGAACACTGAAGCTTTCTTT.

V usage is TRBV29-1 and J usage is TRBJ2-7; maybe TRBD1 (6 bases). V lost 7 bases, J lost 0 bases, and 10 bases lay in between. Germline assignment: CDR1 SQVTM and CDR2 ANQGSEA. The CDR3 runs 12 residues. Here the CDR3 reads CSAGQLSYEQYF. The DNA for the CDR3 is TGCAGCGCTGGACAGCTCTCCTACGAGCAGTACTTC.

V is TRBV20-1 and J is TRBJ2-4; tentatively, D is TRBD1 (6 bases). The V gene lost 6 bases and the J gene lost 1 base, with 10 bases spanning the gap. Per the germline V gene, CDR1 is DFQATT and CDR2 is SNEGSKA (reference sequence). This CDR3 region has 13 residues. Here the CDR3 reads CSAGDMAKNIQYF. CDR3 nucleotides: TGCAGTGCAGGGGACATGGCCAAAAACATTCAGTACTTC.

This chain uses TRBV5-4 with TRBJ2-4; 8 bases are shared with TRBD1. The V gene's germline CDR1 is SGHNT and CDR2 YYREEE (reference sequence). The CDR3 loop spans 13 amino acids. V shed 8 bases and J 5 bases; nucleotides not matched to a gene: 6. CDR3 DNA sequence: TGTGCCAGTTCCGGACAGGGAGAAAACATTCAGTACTTC. Translation gives CASSGQGENIQYF.

This clonotype was seen a few times. The CDR3 spells CSATDRGRGGTYNEQFF. DNA of the CDR3: TGCAGTGCTACCGACAGGGGGCGGGGAGGGACCTACAATGAGCAGTTCTTC. This chain links TRBV20-1 with TRBJ2-1; 10 bases map to TRBD1. The V and J ends lost 4 bases and 2 bases, in that order; junction bases with no gene match: 11. The germline V gene has CDR1 DFQATT and CDR2 SNEGSKA (reference sequence). This CDR3 comprises 17 residues.

The table lists this clonotype with many counts. The chain recombines TRBV20-1 with TRBJ2-1; 10 nucleotides agree with TRBD2. The junction had 8 bases not matched to a gene; V was cut back by 5 bases and J by 7 bases. This CDR3 has 14 residues. Germline V CDR1 and CDR2: DFQATT, SNEGSKA (reference sequence). DNA of the CDR3: TGCAGTGCTCCCCTAGCGGGAGTTTGGAATGAGCAGTTCTTC. Protein: CSAPLAGVWNEQFF.

This clonotype was observed a single time. The chain uses TRBV28 and TRBJ2-1; D is perhaps TRBD2 (6 bases). This CDR3 region has 14 residues. V lost 5 bases and J lost 13, with 21 bases in between. CDR1 is MDHEN, CDR2 SYDVKM, per germline. CDR3 in amino acids: CASSRDSVQETQFF. CDR3 bases: TGTGCCAGCAGTCGGGACTCAGTCCAAGAGACCCAGTTCTTC.

This clonotype was seen more than once but under ten times. The CDR3 protein is CSASGGGRYTGELFF. CDR3 sequence (DNA): TGCAGTGCTAGTGGTGGCGGGAGGTATACCGGGGAGCTGTTTTTT. The J gene is TRBJ2-2, the V gene TRBV20-1; 8 positions match TRBD2. V trimming: 3 bases; J trimming: 5 bases; junction bases outside the gene matches: 8. This CDR3 region has 15 residues. Germline values: CDR1 DFQATT, CDR2 SNEGSKA (reference sequence).